Listed here are 31 T cell receptor beta chains from one sample, sequenced in a study of T cells in localized non-small cell lung cancer. Assay used: immunoSEQ multiplex PCR; TCRdb lists only in-frame clones, some missing. The sample lists about 46,000 clones; under 90% were seen once. The input for sequencing was peripheral blood mononuclear cells, taken before any cancer treatment. The origin of the receptors is a man aged 35-75 years with stage III lung adenocarcinoma.

CDR3 DNA: TGCGCCAGCAGTGTGGGGGTCACCGGGGAGCTGTTTTTT. Amino acids: CASSVGVTGELFF. The chain couples TRBV10-1 to TRBJ2-2; D possibly uses TRBD1 or TRBD2 (5 bases each). Trimming pared 4 bases from V and 4 bases from J, leaving 7 bases between. This CDR3 is 13 amino acids long. Germline V gives CDR1 WNHNN, CDR2 SYGVQD (reference sequence).

The rearrangement links TRBV2 to TRBJ1-2; D call uncertain. The CDR3 runs to 12 residues. Trimming removed 3 bases at V and 6 bases at J, with 8 bases between. Germline-derived CDR1 and CDR2 are SNHLY and FYNNEI. The CDR3 region has the DNA TGTGCCAGCAGTGACGATGGGAATGGCTACACCTTC. Protein product: CASSDDGNGYTF.

The rearrangement joins TRBV2 to TRBJ2-3, with TRBD2 identical over 7 bases. V shed 9 bases and J 2 bases; nucleotides not matched to a gene: 5. This CDR3 spans 13 amino acids. CDR1 is SNHLY and CDR2 is FYNNEI in the germline V gene. In DNA form, the CDR3 reads TGTGCCAGGGCTAGCGGAATCACAGATACGCAGTATTTT. Translation: CARASGITDTQYF.

The chain is built from TRBV7-6 and TRBJ2-4; TRBD1 is a possible D gene (5 bases). Trimming took 5 bases from V and 1 from J, leaving 18 bases between them. The CDR3 spans 17 residues. CDR1 and CDR2 (germline): SGHVS, FNYEAQ. CDR3 coding DNA: TGTGCCAGCAGCGCCCCCCCCGCAGGGTCGGCCAAAAACATTCAGTACTTC. Translated, it gives CASSAPPAGSAKNIQYF.

The chain uses TRBV30 and TRBJ2-4; D not resolved. Germline-derived CDR1 and CDR2 are GTSNPN and SVGIG (reference sequence). This CDR3 contains 13 residues. Trimming took off 0 bases at V and 10 bases at J, with 13 bases between the two ends. The CDR3 DNA reads as TGTGCCTGGAGTGTAGGGTTAAGTGGTATTCAGTACTTC. It specifies CAWSVGLSGIQYF. The variable domain in full, completed from reference TRBV30 and TRBJ2-4, reads SQTIHQWPATLVQPVGSPLSLECTVEGTSNPNLYWYRQAAGRGLQLLFYSVGIGQISSEVPQNLSASRPQDRQFILSSKKLLLSDSGFYLCAWSVGLSGIQYFGAGTRLSVL.

This sequence joins TRBV6-1 and TRBJ2-2; 7 nucleotides match TRBD1. V was clipped by 8 bases and J by 1 base; unmatched bases: 1. Looked up from germline, CDR1 is MNHNS and CDR2 is SASEGT. The CDR3 runs 13 residues. This CDR3 is CASGQVNTGELFF. CDR3 sequence (DNA): TGTGCCAGCGGACAGGTGAACACCGGGGAGCTGTTTTTT.

The genes are TRBV12-5 and TRBJ1-4; 9 nucleotides agree with TRBD1. V gave up 6 bases and J gave up 6 bases; unmatched junction bases: 14. The CDR3 is made up of 17 amino acids. The germline gives CDR1 LGHNT, CDR2 FRNRAP. In DNA form, the CDR3 reads TGTGCTAGTGGCCCCGGACAGGGGAAGAAAGAAGATGAAAAACTGTTTTTT. Residues: CASGPGQGKKEDEKLFF.

The chain is built from TRBV10-2 and TRBJ2-7; D gene unclear. Trimming stripped 7 bases from V and 6 bases from J, with 13 bases between. The V gene's germline CDR1 is WSHSY and CDR2 SAAADI. The CDR3 totals 12 residues. DNA for the CDR3: TGCGCCAGCACCAGCTCAGGTCGCGAGCAGTACTTC. This translates into CASTSSGREQYF.

This clone was seen more than once but under ten times. V and J are TRBV9 and TRBJ2-7; TRBD2 is a possible D gene (5 bases). CDR3 length: 13 amino acids. Germline V lookup: CDR1 SGDLS, CDR2 YYNGEE. Between the trimmed V and J ends, which lost 3 bases and 3 bases, there was a span of 10 bases. CDR3 sequence reads: CASSATEGYEQYF. The CDR3 DNA reads as TGTGCCAGCAGCGCCACCGAGGGCTACGAGCAGTACTTC.

The CDR3 bases are TGTGCCAGCGGGAATCCCGGGACAGGGGCTGTCGAGCAGTACTTC. Its protein is CASGNPGTGAVEQYF. The chain combines TRBV25-1 with TRBJ2-7; 10 bases are a match to TRBD1. This CDR3 has 15 amino acids. Per germline, CDR1 MGHDK and CDR2 SYGVNS. V was pared by 8 bases and J by 6 bases, with 13 bases of the junction left unmatched.

This chain joins TRBV5-1 and TRBJ2-5; 10 bases line up with TRBD1. Germline-derived CDR1 and CDR2 are SGHRS and YFSETQ. V lost 4 bases and J lost 5; bases outside the gene matches: 5. The CDR3 runs 14 residues. DNA of the CDR3: TGCGCCAGCAGCACCAGACAGGGGGCCGAGACCCAGTACTTC. Translation: CASSTRQGAETQYF.

This chain links TRBV18 with TRBJ2-3; D remains ambiguous. This CDR3 spans 13 amino acids. Germline loops: CDR1 KGHSH, CDR2 LQKENI. Trimming shortened V by 2 bases and J by 5 bases, and 8 bases separated the two germline ends. The DNA for the CDR3 is TGTGCCAGCTCACCATATGATGAAGATACGCAGTATTTT. This sequence encodes CASSPYDEDTQYF.

This clone was seen a few times. The J gene is TRBJ2-5, the V gene TRBV7-6; D could derive from TRBD1 or TRBD2 (6 bases each). The germline V gene has CDR1 SGHVS and CDR2 FNYEAQ. V was cut by 4 bases and J by 5 bases, with 14 bases left in between. The length of the CDR3 is 14 residues. The CDR3 region is CASSSEGGSETQYF. The CDR3 DNA reads TGTGCCAGCAGCTCCGAGGGGGGATCGGAGACCCAGTACTTC.

The chain links TRBV4-1 to TRBJ1-1; D possibly corresponds to TRBD1 (6 bases). This CDR3 region has 13 residues. The ends were cut back, 4 bases at V and 2 bases at J, with 8 bases in the middle. Germline CDR1 MGHRA, CDR2 YSYEKL. In DNA form, the CDR3 reads TGCGCCAGCAGCCGGACAGTAAACACTGAAGCTTTCTTT. Protein product: CASSRTVNTEAFF.

The rearrangement joins TRBV29-1 to TRBJ2-3; D is uncertain. The CDR3 extends over 14 amino acids. Trimming took off 3 bases at V and 4 bases at J, with 14 bases between the two ends. Germline values: CDR1 SQVTM, CDR2 ANQGSEA. CDR3 bases: TGCAGCGTTGATAGGCCTAACGGGCCAGATACGCAGTATTTT. This gives the protein CSVDRPNGPDTQYF.

The chain carries TRBV7-2 and TRBJ2-7; perhaps D is TRBD1 or TRBD2 (6 bases each). Germline V gene lookup returns CDR1 SGHTA and CDR2 FQGNSA. V lost 5 bases, J lost 5 bases, and 16 bases lay in between. The CDR3 extends over 14 amino acids. Written as DNA, the CDR3 is TGTGCCAGCAGCCTCCAGCCGAGGGGGGACGAGCAGTACTTC. The encoded protein is CASSLQPRGDEQYF.

CDR3 in amino acids: CASSLEGTGIGYEQFF. CDR3 in DNA: TGTGCCAGCAGTTTAGAGGGGACAGGGATCGGGTATGAGCAGTTCTTC. This chain connects TRBV27 to TRBJ2-1; 9 bases line up with TRBD1. V lost 2 bases to trimming and J lost 8 bases; unmatched junction nucleotides: 10. The germline V gene encodes CDR1 MNHEY and CDR2 SMNVEV (reference sequence). CDR3 size: 16 residues.

The J gene is TRBJ2-3, the V gene TRBV6-1; D is perhaps TRBD2 (5 bases). Germline V lookup: CDR1 MNHNS, CDR2 SASEGT. The CDR3 has 15 residues. Trimming shortened V by 11 bases and J by 6 bases, and 24 bases separated the two germline ends. The CDR3 is CAFSRGQATRDTQYF. DNA for the CDR3: TGTGCCTTCTCCCGAGGGCAGGCGACGCGGGATACGCAGTATTTT.

The chain combines TRBV14 with TRBJ2-5; D is perhaps TRBD1 (6 bases). Germline CDR1 and CDR2: SGHDN and FVKESK. The CDR3 covers 13 residues. The V end lost 4 bases, the J end lost 3 bases, and 9 bases lay between the germline ends. The CDR3: CASSPRGKETQYF. Here the CDR3 DNA reads TGTGCCAGCAGCCCGAGGGGGAAAGAGACCCAGTACTTC.

The chain links TRBV18 to TRBJ1-5; 8 bases agree with TRBD1. Germline CDR1 and CDR2: KGHSH and LQKENI. This CDR3 spans 17 amino acids. Trimming at V came to 3 bases and at J to 5 bases, leaving 12 bases not matched to a gene. CDR3 nucleotides: TGTGCCAGCTCACCCAGCCGCGGGACAGGATTAGATCAGCCCCAGCATTTT. It encodes CASSPSRGTGLDQPQHF. The variable domain in full, with the rest retrieved from reference TRBV18 and TRBJ1-5, is NAGVMQNPRHLVRRRGQEARLRCSPMKGHSHVYWYRQLPEEGLKFMVYLQKENIIDESGMPKERFSAEFPKEGPSILRIQQVVRGDSAAYFCASSPSRGTGLDQPQHFGDGTRLSIL.

This chain links TRBV27 with TRBJ2-5, with D possibly being TRBD1 (5 bases). V shed 2 bases and J shed 4 bases, with 20 bases lying between them. CDR3 length equals 17 residues. Germline V gene sequence: CDR1 MNHEY, CDR2 SMNVEV (reference sequence). The CDR3 is CASSLKAPATAGETQYF. CDR3 bases: TGTGCCAGCAGTTTAAAAGCCCCCGCGACAGCCGGAGAGACCCAGTACTTC.

This clone has a handful of counts. This sequence joins TRBV6-4 and TRBJ2-6; 11 bases fit TRBD1. Germline V lookup: CDR1 MRHNA, CDR2 SNTAGT. The J segment lost 0 bases and the V segment lost 2 bases, leaving 0 bases of the junction unmatched. The CDR3 covers 17 residues. CDR3 DNA sequence: TGTGCCAGCAGTGACGGGACAGGGGGCTCTGGGGCCAACGTCCTGACTTTC. Amino acids: CASSDGTGGSGANVLTF.

This sequence joins TRBV6-6 and TRBJ2-7, with D possibly being TRBD1 (5 bases). Between the trimmed V and J ends, which lost 6 bases and 2 bases, there was a span of 14 bases. The CDR3 totals 14 residues. The germline gives CDR1 MNHNY, CDR2 SVGAGI (reference sequence). The CDR3, as DNA: TGTGCCAGCAGCCCGCCGACAGCAACCTACGAGCAGTACTTC. Translating it yields CASSPPTATYEQYF.

Here the CDR3 reads CASCQGLAGAGEQFF. Here the CDR3 DNA reads TGTGCCAGCTGTCAGGGACTAGCGGGGGCCGGTGAGCAGTTCTTC. V usage is TRBV6-5 and J usage is TRBJ2-1; 14 nucleotides align to TRBD2. The CDR3 totals 15 residues. V lost 8 bases, J lost 9 bases, and 9 bases stayed unmatched. CDR1 is MNHEY, CDR2 SVGAGI, per germline.

The CDR3, as DNA: TGTGCCAGCAGTTACACTAACGGGGAGACTGAAGCTTTCTTT. The encoded protein is CASSYTNGETEAFF. The chain uses TRBV6-6 and TRBJ1-1; D is unclear. V lost 2 bases to trimming and J lost 5 bases, with 12 bases between them. The CDR3 is made up of 14 amino acids. Germline V gene sequence: CDR1 MNHNY, CDR2 SVGAGI (reference sequence).

The rearrangement links TRBV6-6 to TRBJ2-1; D may match TRBD1 or TRBD2 (5 bases each). V lost 3 bases and J lost 7, with 13 bases in between. The CDR3 covers 14 residues. In germline, CDR1 is MNHNY, CDR2 SVGAGI (reference sequence). CDR3: CASSYSGTQNEQFF. CDR3 DNA: TGTGCCAGCAGTTATTCCGGGACCCAAAATGAGCAGTTCTTC.

This chain joins TRBV30 and TRBJ1-2; TRBD1 matches 9 bases. The CDR3 is 16 amino acids. The junction had 13 bases not matched to a gene; V was cut back by 1 base and J by 7 bases. Germline lookup yields CDR1 GTSNPN and CDR2 SVGIG (reference sequence). CDR3 bases: TGTGCCTGGAGTGGAAGAGGGACAGGGAGAACATCTGGCTACACCTTC. The encoded protein is CAWSGRGTGRTSGYTF. The full variable domain, in which reference TRBV30 and TRBJ1-2 provide the parts outside the CDR3, is SQTIHQWPATLVQPVGSPLSLECTVEGTSNPNLYWYRQAAGRGLQLLFYSVGIGQISSEVPQNLSASRPQDRQFILSSKKLLLSDSGFYLCAWSGRGTGRTSGYTFGSGTRLTVV.

The V and J genes are TRBV5-1 and TRBJ2-7, with 9 positions matching TRBD1. Germline CDR1 SGHRS, CDR2 YFSETQ. The CDR3 length is 16 residues. V trimming: 2 bases; J trimming: 3 bases; junction bases outside the gene matches: 9. In nucleotides, the CDR3 is TGCGCCAGCAGCTTTGGTGGGACAGGGTACAACTACGAGCAGTACTTC. This translates into CASSFGGTGYNYEQYF.

The chain links TRBV4-1 to TRBJ1-6; unclear D gene. The CDR3 is 17 residues long. Trimming pared 0 bases from V and 7 bases from J, leaving 16 bases between. The germline V gene has CDR1 MGHRA and CDR2 YSYEKL. CDR3 sequence reads: CASSQDLPLLGNSPLHF. In DNA, the CDR3 is TGCGCCAGCAGCCAAGATCTACCTCTCTTAGGGAATTCACCCCTCCACTTT.

The chain joins TRBV11-2 to TRBJ1-1; tentatively, D is TRBD1 (5 bases). The CDR3 loop spans 12 amino acids. Trimming left V 6 bases short and J 5 bases short, with 10 bases between. Germline V lookup: CDR1 SGHAT, CDR2 FQNNGV. The CDR3 region has the DNA TGTGCCAGCAGAGACAGTACGACTGAAGCTTTCTTT. Translation: CASRDSTTEAFF.

This chain connects TRBV5-1 to TRBJ2-3, with 8 nucleotides matching TRBD1. The length of the CDR3 is 14 residues. Losses at the gene ends were 4 bases for V and 9 bases for J; bases not matched to a gene: 10. Germline loops: CDR1 SGHRS, CDR2 YFSETQ. CDR3 bases: TGCGCCAGCAGCCAACGCGGACAGGGAAGGACGCAGTATTTT. It codes for CASSQRGQGRTQYF.